The sequence of this TCR beta chain was determined in a study of blood T cells in healthy people across ages. The study, taken as a whole, reports: Roughly linear age-related decline in beta diversity appeared, significant by age around 36. Compared with aged donors, long-lived donors showed fewer expanded clones, suggesting selection.

V gave up 0 bases and J gave up 5 bases; unmatched junction bases: 9. This CDR3 is built from 17 residues. Germline CDR1 LNHNV, CDR2 YYDKDF (reference sequence). A second PCR of 7 to 11 cycles used a sample-barcoded 5' primer and a J-beta primer mix. TCRdb reprocessed the 5' RACE reads with MiXCR, giving one entry per CDR3 protein. Among under 1,000,000 distinct CDR3 sequences listed, about 47% were seen once. This clonotype showed up just a few times. Its antigen is still unknown. The TCR comes from a man older than 75 in good health. The sequenced sample was blood. The rearrangement joins TRBV15 to TRBJ2-5; TRBD2 aligns across 10 bases. In DNA, the CDR3 is TGTGCCACCAGCAGAGATCAGAGCGGGAGGGCCTACGAGACCCAGTACTTC. Translating it yields CATSRDQSGRAYETQYF.